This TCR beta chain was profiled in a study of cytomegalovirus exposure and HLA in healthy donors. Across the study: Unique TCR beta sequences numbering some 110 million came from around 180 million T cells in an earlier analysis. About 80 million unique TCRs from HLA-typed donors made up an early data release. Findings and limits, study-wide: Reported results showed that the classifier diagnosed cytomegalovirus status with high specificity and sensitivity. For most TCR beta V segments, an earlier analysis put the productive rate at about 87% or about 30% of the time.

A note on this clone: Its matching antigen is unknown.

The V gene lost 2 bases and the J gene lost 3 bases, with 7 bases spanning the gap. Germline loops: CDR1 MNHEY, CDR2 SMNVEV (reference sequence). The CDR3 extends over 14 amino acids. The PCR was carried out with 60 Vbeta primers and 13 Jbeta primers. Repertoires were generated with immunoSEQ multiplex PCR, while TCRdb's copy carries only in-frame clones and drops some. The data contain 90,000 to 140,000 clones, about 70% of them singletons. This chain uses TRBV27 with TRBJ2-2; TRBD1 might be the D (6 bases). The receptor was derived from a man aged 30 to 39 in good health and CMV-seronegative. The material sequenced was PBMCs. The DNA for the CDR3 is TGTGCCAGCAGTTTAGGGGGCCACACCGGGGAGCTGTTTTTT. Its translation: CASSLGGHTGELFF.